The T cell receptor beta chain described here comes from a study of blood T cell repertoires in COVID-19. Study-level information: Material from acute and convalescent COVID-19 was sourced from the United States, Italy and Spain. From T cells, B-cell-depleted T cells, or PBMCs came the material, which was cDNA or gDNA.

The authors' processing: Reference gene primers were amplified, and this amplification served to estimate nucleated cell counts. The data were produced by immunoSEQ multiplex PCR, yet TCRdb's version contains in-frame clones alone and is incomplete. V and J calls plus clone size are reproduced from that table; the DNA served to infer D and trimming. The top ten clones hold roughly 1.5% of a sample with 210,000 or so clones, around 90% of them seen once. The germline V gene has CDR1 GTSNPN and CDR2 SVGIG (reference sequence). The V and J ends lost 3 bases and 9 bases respectively, with 18 bases between them. The CDR3 consists of 15 residues.

The clonotype comes from a young man with active or convalescent COVID-19. V is TRBV30 and J is TRBJ1-6; possible D gene TRBD1, 5 bases. Sequencing was done on a sample of peripheral blood. Written as DNA, the CDR3 is TGTGCCTGGAGCCTACGGGGGGGACGCGGTTCACCCCTCCACTTT. It yields the protein CAWSLRGGRGSPLHF.